These 5 T cell receptor beta chains came from one sample sequenced in a study of lymphopenia after photon versus proton radiotherapy. TCRdb's copy holds only in-frame clones and misses some; the assay was immunoSEQ multiplex PCR. The sample has about 83,000 clones; over 70% are singletons. Here the sequenced sample was peripheral blood, taken from a patient treated with proton-based radiotherapy. The receptors derive from a man in his sixties with pancreatic cancer.

V gene TRBV6-1 combines with J gene TRBJ1-2; D is unclear. The CDR3 extends over 15 amino acids. Germline V gene lookup returns CDR1 MNHNS and CDR2 SASEGT. V shed 6 bases and J shed 0 bases, with 14 bases lying between them. CDR3 residues: CASSLAGRANYGYTF. Here the CDR3 DNA reads TGTGCCAGCAGCCTCGCGGGCAGAGCTAACTATGGCTACACCTTC.

V is TRBV10-3 and J is TRBJ2-7, with D possibly matching TRBD1 (5 bases). The CDR3 is 12 amino acids. Germline CDR1 and CDR2: ENHRY and SYGVKD. The ends were cut back, 4 bases at V and 3 bases at J, with 7 bases in the middle. CDR3 in DNA: TGTGCCATCAGTGCGCAGGGCTACGAGCAGTACTTC. Translated: CAISAQGYEQYF.

This CDR3 is CASSPNRGYEQYF. CDR3 bases: TGTGCCAGCAGTCCAAACAGGGGCTACGAGCAGTACTTC. This chain uses TRBV28 with TRBJ2-7, with 7 positions matching TRBD1. Germline CDR1 and CDR2: MDHEN and SYDVKM. The CDR3 is 13 residues long. The ends lost 5 bases at V and 3 bases at J; junction bases unmatched: 4.

The gene calls are TRBV18 and TRBJ1-5; D call uncertain. CDR3 length: 14 residues. CDR1 KGHSH and CDR2 LQKENI come from the germline V gene. Trimming removed 1 base at V and 6 bases at J, with 10 bases between. CDR3 nucleotides: TGTGCCAGCTCACCACTCCTCTCGGGTCAGCCCCAGCATTTT. Encoded protein: CASSPLLSGQPQHF.

J is TRBJ2-1 and V is TRBV5-1; D is ambiguous. The CDR3 consists of 14 residues. V was pared by 0 bases and J by 4 bases, with 8 bases between. From germline, CDR1 is SGHRS and CDR2 YFSETQ. The CDR3 nucleotides are TGCGCCAGCAGCTTGGGGCCCGCATACAATGAGCAGTTCTTC. Protein product: CASSLGPAYNEQFF.